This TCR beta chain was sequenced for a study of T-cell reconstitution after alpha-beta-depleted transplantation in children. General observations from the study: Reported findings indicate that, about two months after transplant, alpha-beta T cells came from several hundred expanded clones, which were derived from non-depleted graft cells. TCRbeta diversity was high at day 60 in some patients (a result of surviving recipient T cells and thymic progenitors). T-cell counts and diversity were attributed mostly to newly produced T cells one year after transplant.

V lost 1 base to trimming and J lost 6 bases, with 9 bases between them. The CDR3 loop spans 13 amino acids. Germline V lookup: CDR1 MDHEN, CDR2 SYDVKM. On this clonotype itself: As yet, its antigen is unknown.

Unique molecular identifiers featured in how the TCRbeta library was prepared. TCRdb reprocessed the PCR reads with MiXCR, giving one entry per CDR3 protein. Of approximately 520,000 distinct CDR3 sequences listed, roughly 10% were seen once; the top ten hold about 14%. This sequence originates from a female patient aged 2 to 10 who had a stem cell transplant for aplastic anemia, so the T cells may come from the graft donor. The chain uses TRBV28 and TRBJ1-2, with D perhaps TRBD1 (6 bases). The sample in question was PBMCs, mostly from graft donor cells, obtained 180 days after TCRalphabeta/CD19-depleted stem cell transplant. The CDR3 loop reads CASSLYRVDGYTF. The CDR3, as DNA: TGTGCCAGCAGTTTATACAGGGTTGATGGCTACACCTTC.